This T cell receptor beta chain comes out of a study of molecular identifiers for immune sequencing clone quantification. Regarding the study as a whole: For effector cells, clones above 20 RNA copies held over 98% of molecules; for naive cells, under 1%.

Naive CD8 T cells were picked out by sorting for CD8+CD4-CCR7+CD45RA+. Germline CDR1 MNHEY, CDR2 SMNVEV (reference sequence). CDR3 length: 14 residues. V gave up 2 bases and J gave up 7 bases, with 12 bases separating them. This clonotype was seen repeatedly, ten times or more. Its antigen is unknown. Bulk TCR libraries used previously described methods and listed TCR primers. TCRdb passed the PCR reads through MiXCR, listing each CDR3 protein once. The sample shows about 640,000 distinct CDR3 sequences, about 20% of them seen only once. V gene TRBV27 combines with J gene TRBJ1-5; D possibly corresponds to TRBD1 (5 bases). This clonotype originated in a human donor in good health. Some libraries in this study had Jurkat cell RNA spiked in. Sequenced sample: naive CD8+ T cells from blood, with Jurkat cell RNA spiked in. Subset described: FACS-sorted CD8+CD4-CCR7+CD45RA+ naive T cells. The CDR3 sequence is CASSLNIGDQPQHF. Here the CDR3 DNA reads TGTGCCAGCAGTTTAAATATAGGGGACCAGCCCCAGCATTTT.